These 21 T cell receptor beta chains were all obtained from the same sample, sequenced in a study of T cells expressing NK-cell markers. TCRdb re-called the 5' RACE reads; one entry per CDR3 protein, DNA not given. This repertoire comprises fewer than 550,000 distinct CDR3 sequences; its ten largest clones make up approximately 1.4%. The material sequenced was blood T cells: a sorted CD56 or NKG2C T cell subset, CD4+ or CD8+ T cells, or bulk PBMC T cells (not recorded which). The receptors here all came from a woman between 45 and 60 years old in good health.

The V gene is TRBV12-5, the J gene TRBJ2-1; TCRdb's assignment of TRBD1 cannot be checked, as there is no DNA. The CDR3 consists of 14 residues. CDR1 is LGHNT and CDR2 is FRNRAP in the germline V gene. The CDR3 is CASGLPGAHNEQFF.

This chain connects TRBV29-1 to TRBJ2-3; TCRdb outputs TRBD1, but without DNA this stays unchecked. Per germline, CDR1 SQVTM and CDR2 ANQGSEA. CDR3 length equals 15 residues. The CDR3: CSVVVQGQGTDTQYF.

The chain recombines TRBV30 with TRBJ1-2; TCRdb's D gene call, TRBD1, goes unchecked for lack of DNA. The CDR3 loop spans 13 amino acids. Per the germline V gene, CDR1 is GTSNPN and CDR2 is SVGIG (reference sequence). CDR3 sequence reads: CAWSPGISYGYTF.

The chain employs TRBV4-1 and TRBJ2-3; lacking DNA, the TRBD2 call made by TCRdb goes unchecked. The CDR3 runs 15 residues. The germline CDR1 and CDR2 sequences are MGHRA and YSYEKL. The CDR3 here is CASSQGSRGGDTQYF.

The chain is built from TRBV29-1 and TRBJ2-4. This CDR3 comprises 18 residues. CDR1 is SQVTM and CDR2 is ANQGSEA in the germline V gene. CDR3 sequence reads: CSVEDHLIGANAKNIQYF.

This chain connects TRBV9 to TRBJ1-1. CDR1 and CDR2 (germline): SGDLS, YYNGEE. The CDR3 is made up of 14 amino acids. The CDR3 sequence: CASTAGRADTEAFF.

V gene TRBV4-1 combines with J gene TRBJ2-1; TCRdb calls TRBD2, which cannot be checked without DNA. CDR1 and CDR2 from the germline V gene are MGHRA and YSYEKL. The CDR3 has 16 residues. The CDR3 protein is CASSQLTSGRSYEQFF.

The chain combines TRBV5-6 with TRBJ2-5; TCRdb's D call, TRBD1, is unchecked because there is no DNA. Germline CDR1 SGHDT, CDR2 YYEEEE. CDR3 size: 14 residues. CDR3 sequence: CASSTDPQEETQYF. The variable domain in full, with the rest retrieved from reference TRBV5-6 and TRBJ2-5, is DAGVTQSPTHLIKTRGQQVTLRCSPKSGHDTVSWYQQALGQGPQFIFQYYEEEERQRGNFPDRFSGHQFPNYSSELNVNALLLGDSALYLCASSTDPQEETQYFGPGTRLLVL.

This chain joins TRBV5-1 and TRBJ2-6; the TCRdb call, TRBD1, lacks DNA for checking. The CDR3 has 19 amino acids. Germline lookup yields CDR1 SGHRS and CDR2 YFSETQ. CDR3 in amino acids: CASSPGTGGRITGANVLTF.

The chain is built from TRBV18 and TRBJ1-5; TCRdb returns TRBD1, unconfirmable since there is no DNA. The CDR3 has 15 amino acids. Germline assignment: CDR1 KGHSH and CDR2 LQKENI. CDR3 residues: CASSPVQGFNQPQHF.

The chain uses TRBV4-1 and TRBJ1-2. Germline V CDR1 and CDR2: MGHRA, YSYEKL. The CDR3 contains 15 residues. The CDR3 here is CASSQDLDRRYGYTF.

This chain uses TRBV12-3 or TRBV12-4 with TRBJ2-3; TCRdb's D call, TRBD2, is unchecked because there is no DNA. The CDR3 has 15 residues. The CDR3 loop reads CASSQTSGTTDTQYF.

This sequence joins TRBV20-1 and TRBJ2-3; TCRdb selects TRBD1, and the lack of DNA leaves this call unchecked. Germline V gene sequence: CDR1 DFQATT, CDR2 SNEGSKA (reference sequence). The CDR3 is 12 residues long. The chain's CDR3 is CSASLRGHSQYF.

This sequence joins TRBV7-3 and TRBJ2-2; the D call of TRBD1 rests on TCRdb alone, since no DNA is present to check it. In germline, CDR1 is SGHTA, CDR2 FQGTGA. This CDR3 is built from 15 residues. CDR3 protein: CASSSMGQVPGELFF.

The chain is built from TRBV6-5 and TRBJ2-3; there is no DNA to check the TCRdb D call of TRBD1. The CDR3 spans 13 residues. Germline V CDR1 and CDR2: MNHEY, SVGAGI. CDR3 region: CASVDRFTDTQYF.

The rearrangement uses TRBV12-3 or TRBV12-4 and TRBJ1-2; as DNA is missing, the TRBD1 call by TCRdb cannot be tested. There are 14 residues in the CDR3. The chain's CDR3 is CASRGWTGNYGYTF.

This chain links TRBV7-8 with TRBJ2-1. The CDR3 length is 13 residues. Germline V lookup: CDR1 SGHVS, CDR2 FQNEAQ. The CDR3 spells CASSLARGLEQFF.

This CDR3 reads CASSLQGSDAGELFF. This chain links TRBV7-6 with TRBJ2-2. Germline V gene sequence: CDR1 SGHVS, CDR2 FNYEAQ. The CDR3 covers 15 residues.

The genes are TRBV20-1 and TRBJ2-1; the D call of TRBD2 rests on TCRdb alone, since no DNA is present to check it. The CDR3 runs 15 residues. Looked up from germline, CDR1 is DFQATT and CDR2 is SNEGSKA (reference sequence). The CDR3 reads CSARDSGLNYNEQFF.

The V and J genes are TRBV2 and TRBJ2-1; absent DNA, TCRdb's TRBD1 call cannot be checked. Germline lookup yields CDR1 SNHLY and CDR2 FYNNEI. The CDR3 loop spans 13 amino acids. The CDR3 loop reads CASRQGNYNEQFF.

The V call is TRBV7-9, the J call TRBJ1-6. CDR1 is SEHNR and CDR2 is FQNEAQ in the germline V gene (reference sequence). This CDR3 contains 12 residues. CDR3 amino acids: CASSLADSPLHF.